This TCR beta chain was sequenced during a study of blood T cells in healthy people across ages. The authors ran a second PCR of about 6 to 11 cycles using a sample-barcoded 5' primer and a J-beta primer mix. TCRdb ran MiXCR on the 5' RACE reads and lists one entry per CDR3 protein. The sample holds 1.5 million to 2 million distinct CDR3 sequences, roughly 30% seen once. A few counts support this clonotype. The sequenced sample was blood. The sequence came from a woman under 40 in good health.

CDR3: CAEGVAGGNTQYF. CDR3 nucleotides: TGTGCCGAGGGGGTAGCGGGGGGAAATACGCAGTATTTT. V usage is TRBV28 and J usage is TRBJ2-3; 10 nucleotides align to TRBD2. This CDR3 spans 13 amino acids. The germline gives CDR1 MDHEN, CDR2 SYDVKM. J was trimmed by 7 bases and V by 11 bases; bases with no gene match: 9.